The rows below give T cell receptor beta chains drawn from one sample of a study of blood T cell repertoires in COVID-19. TCRdb's copy holds only in-frame clones and misses some; the assay was immunoSEQ multiplex PCR. The sample lists fewer than 250,000 clones, around 84% seen once, with over 7% in the top ten. The material sequenced was PBMCs or T cells enriched from blood (not recorded which). Receptor source: a woman in her forties with acute COVID-19. The CDR3 runs from the conserved cysteine through the conserved F or W. Not all rows give a size; the values are once, few, many and, for expanded clones, a class.

>TRBJ1-1|NA|TRBV6-5
CASSYSLTVEAFF
>TRBJ1-1|once|TRBV30
CAWNQGNTEAFF
>TRBJ2-3|once|TRBV9
CASSVGGGGTDTQYF
>TRBJ1-2|NA|TRBV6-5
CASITDSGSYTF
>TRBJ1-5|NA|TRBV6-5
CASRTGDTQPQHF
>TRBJ1-5|NA|TRBV27
CASRLGGAGGAWVQPQHF
>TRBJ2-1|NA|TRBV4-2
CASSQLAGSYNEQFF
>TRBJ2-2|NA|TRBV12-3/TRBV12-4
CASSSPRAGELFF
>TRBJ2-3|few|TRBV7-9
CASSPHAGRRTTQYF
>TRBJ1-1|NA|TRBV18
CASSTVNTEAFF
>TRBJ2-1|NA|TRBV27
CASSPPGQGYNEQFF
>TRBJ1-3|NA|TRBV7-2
CASSPRTGNTIYF
>TRBJ1-1|NA|TRBV12-3/TRBV12-4
CASSLVYNTEAFF
>TRBJ1-5|NA|TRBV5-6
CASSLSGTGGRQPQHF
>TRBJ1-2|NA|TRBV10-1
CASSAQQGYGYTF
>TRBJ1-1|NA|TRBV6-5
CASRIGGENTEAFF
>TRBJ1-5|NA|TRBV5-1
CASSLGTGNQPQHF
>TRBJ1-4|NA|TRBV19
CASTVGTPPNEKLFF
>TRBJ2-3|few|TRBV4-2
CASSSRLAGGSTDTQYF
>TRBJ1-2|NA|TRBV27
CASSWTGAHDYGYTF
>TRBJ1-1|NA|TRBV29-1
CSVQVGAEGTEAFF
>TRBJ2-7|NA|TRBV28
CASSEGLGGYEQYF
>TRBJ2-2|NA|TRBV6-1
CASSERHTNTGELFF
>TRBJ2-1|few|TRBV2
CASSGGGAEYNEQFF
>TRBJ1-5|NA|TRBV28
CASSLWAGAQPQHF
>TRBJ2-1|NA|TRBV12-3/TRBV12-4
CASSSTGVEQFF
>TRBJ1-6|NA|TRBV7-2
CASSPGDAYNSPLHF
>TRBJ1-1|NA|TRBV2
CASTLYTEAFF
>TRBJ1-1|NA|TRBV5-1
CASSPDGQMNTEAFF
>TRBJ1-1|NA|TRBV10-2
CASSENTGAGTEAFF
>TRBJ2-7|NA|TRBV3-1/TRBV3-2
CASSRERTGWMREQYF
>TRBJ2-7|once|TRBV28
CASSSGTGVYEQYF
>TRBJ2-3|few|TRBV6-5
CASSYWGGRSTDTQYF
>TRBJ2-4|NA|TRBV28
CASSYSDSVKNIQYF
>TRBJ2-4|NA|TRBV11-3
CASSLDQFSGNIQYF
>TRBJ2-7|NA|TRBV9
CASSPRLAGPHSSYEQYF
>TRBJ2-1|few|TRBV3-1/TRBV3-2
CASSQGGTSYNEQFF
>TRBJ2-7|NA|TRBV30
CAWREDSGFSYEQYF
>TRBJ2-7|NA|TRBV6-5
CASSYRSAGGRHEQYF
>TRBJ1-6|few|TRBV2
CASSLYRGYNSPLHF
>TRBJ2-3|NA|TRBV30
CAWSRTSSWWDTQYF
>TRBJ1-6|NA|TRBV28
CASSLGRERINSPLHF
>TRBJ2-7|NA|TRBV5-1
CASSLWTDMHEQYF